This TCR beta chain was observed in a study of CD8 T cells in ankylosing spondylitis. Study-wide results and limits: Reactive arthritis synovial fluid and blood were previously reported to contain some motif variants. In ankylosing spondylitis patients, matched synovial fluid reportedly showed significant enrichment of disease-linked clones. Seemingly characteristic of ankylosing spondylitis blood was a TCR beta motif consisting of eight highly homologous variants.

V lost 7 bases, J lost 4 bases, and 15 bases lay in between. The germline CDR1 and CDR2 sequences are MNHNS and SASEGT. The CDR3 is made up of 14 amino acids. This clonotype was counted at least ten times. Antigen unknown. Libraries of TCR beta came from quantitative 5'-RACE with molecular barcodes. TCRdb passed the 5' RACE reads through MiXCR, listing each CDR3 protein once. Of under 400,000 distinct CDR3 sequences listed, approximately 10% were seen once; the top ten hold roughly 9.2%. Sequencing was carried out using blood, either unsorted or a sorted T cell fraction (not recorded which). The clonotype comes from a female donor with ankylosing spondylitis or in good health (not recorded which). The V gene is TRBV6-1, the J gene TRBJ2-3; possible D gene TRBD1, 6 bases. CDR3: CASKEGNRADTQYF. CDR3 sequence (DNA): TGTGCCAGCAAAGAGGGGAACAGGGCAGATACGCAGTATTTT.